This TCR beta chain was retrieved from a study of PD-1 blockade in classical Hodgkin lymphoma. Following autologous stem cell transplantation, relapse occurred in every patient, and exposure to brentuximab vedotin varied. CDR3 size: 16 residues. V shed 3 bases and J 0 bases; nucleotides not matched to a gene: 5. The V gene's germline CDR1 is MNHEY and CDR2 SMNVEV (reference sequence). In the case of this clone: What it recognizes is unknown.

Generated by immunoSEQ multiplex PCR, the TCRdb table keeps only in-frame clones and is missing some. The table lists some 21,000 clones, roughly 75% of them singletons, with 15% to 20% in the top ten. Study-level results: The drivers behind the repertoire differences, possibly disease activity or prior therapy, remain undefined. Complete responders had baseline diversity similar to newly diagnosed patients.

The sequences come from peripheral blood mononuclear cells (PBMCs), collected before the second cycle of nivolumab. This chain uses TRBV27 with TRBJ1-5, with 7 bases that match TRBD1. The receptor was isolated from a human donor with classical Hodgkin lymphoma. The CDR3, as DNA: TGTGCCAGCAGTTTGAACAGGGGACATAGCAATCAGCCCCAGCATTTT. Amino acid sequence: CASSLNRGHSNQPQHF.